Included here is one T cell receptor (beta chain) sequence, with context. An amount of RNA that ranged from roughly 0.5 to 1 ug was reverse transcribed with random hexamers. The authors amplified TCR beta CDR3 across 54 Vbeta and 13 Jbeta using immunoSEQ multiplex PCR. Using its own MiXCR run on the immunoSEQ multiplex PCR reads, TCRdb lists one record per CDR3 protein. Among hundreds of thousands of distinct CDR3 sequences listed, approximately 94% were seen once. The record originates from a study of CD8 T cells in Susac syndrome. The wider study: Within the sequenced Susac syndrome patient group, five or six exhibited active disease and fewer than ten were in remission.

Sequencing of TCR beta was performed on blood CD8+ and CD4+ T cells. Looked up from germline, CDR1 is SGHAT and CDR2 is FQNNGV. This CDR3 spans 16 amino acids. V was clipped by 5 bases and J by 0 bases, with 17 bases between them. The TCR sequence derives from a human donor with Susac syndrome. The sequenced sample was CD4+ T cells from PBMCs. The J gene is TRBJ2-7, the V gene TRBV11-2; D uncertain. The CDR3: CASSPGGTSSSYEQYF. CDR3 coding DNA: TGTGCCAGCAGCCCCGGTGGTACTTCGAGCTCCTACGAGCAGTACTTC. The complete variable domain, with remaining parts taken from reference TRBV11-2 and TRBJ2-7, reads EAGVAQSPRYKIIEKRQSVAFWCNPISGHATLYWYQQILGQGPKLLIQFQNNGVVDDSQLPKDRFSAERLKGVDSTLKIQPAKLEDSAVYLCASSPGGTSSSYEQYFGPGTRLTVT.